This TCR beta chain derives from a study of spatial heterogeneity in lung cancer. Study details: Sequencing was performed on follow-up PBMC samples when available, collected at a median of approximately 26 months after resection. The mean occurrence of each unique TCR and UMI combination in raw reads exceeded 9.5. Among detected sequences, beta-chain ones consistently exceeded alpha-chain ones in number.

Sample time point: blood at routine non-recurrence follow-up after resection. The authors sequenced whole RNA from tumor, nontumor lung or frozen PBMC without sorting. TCRdb passed the 5' RACE reads through MiXCR, listing each CDR3 protein once. Of approximately 11,000 distinct CDR3 sequences detected, around a tenth appear once; the ten largest clones hold around 34%. The CDR3 sequence is 8 residues long. Germline V gives CDR1 DFQATT, CDR2 SNEGSKA (reference sequence). Specimen: PBMCs, collected at follow-up. This receptor was taken from a female donor with early-stage non-small cell lung cancer. V and J are TRBV20-1 and TRBJ1-2, with D uncertain. The DNA of the CDR3 is TGCAAGTGGGATGGCTACACCTTC. Translating gives CKWDGYTF.